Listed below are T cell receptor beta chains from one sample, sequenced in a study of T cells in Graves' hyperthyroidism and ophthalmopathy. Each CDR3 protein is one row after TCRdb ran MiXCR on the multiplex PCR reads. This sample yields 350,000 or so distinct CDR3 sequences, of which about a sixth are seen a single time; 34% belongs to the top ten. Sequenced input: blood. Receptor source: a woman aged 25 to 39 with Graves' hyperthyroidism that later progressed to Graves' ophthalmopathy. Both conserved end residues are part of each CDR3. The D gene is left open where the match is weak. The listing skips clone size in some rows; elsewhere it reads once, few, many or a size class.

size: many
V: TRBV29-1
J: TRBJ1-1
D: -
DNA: TGCAGCGTTGACGGTGAGTGGTCTGCGAGGACTGAAGCTTTCTTT
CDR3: CSVDGEWSARTEAFF

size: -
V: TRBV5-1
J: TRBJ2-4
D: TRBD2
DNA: TGCGCCAGCAGCTTGGTGGCCCCTAGCGGAAGCGCCAAAAACATTCAGTACTTC
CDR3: CASSLVAPSGSAKNIQYF

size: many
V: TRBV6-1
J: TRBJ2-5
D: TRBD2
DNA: TGTGCCAGCAGTGTGCTACTAGCGGGAGGGCCCCAAGAGACCCAGTACTTC
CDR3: CASSVLLAGGPQETQYF

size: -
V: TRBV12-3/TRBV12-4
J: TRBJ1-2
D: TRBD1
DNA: TGTGCCAGCAGTTCCGCCCTGGACAGGCGAGGAGGCTATGGCTACACCTTC
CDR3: CASSSALDRRGGYGYTF

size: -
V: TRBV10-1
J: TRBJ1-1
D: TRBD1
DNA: TGCGCCAGCAGTGAGGCAGGGGGGTCAACTGAAGCTTTCTTT
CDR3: CASSEAGGSTEAFF

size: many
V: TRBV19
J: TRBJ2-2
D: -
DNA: TGTGCCAGTACCCGGAGCGCGAACACCGGGGAGCTGTTTTTT
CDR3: CASTRSANTGELFF

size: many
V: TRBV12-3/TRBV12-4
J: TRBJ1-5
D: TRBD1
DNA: TGTGCCAGCAGTCTCGGACAGGGTAATCAGCCCCAGCATTTT
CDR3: CASSLGQGNQPQHF

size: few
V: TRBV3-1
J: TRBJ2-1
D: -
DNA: TGTGCCAGCAGCCAAGATCAGCCAGGGCGATCCTACAATGAGCAGTTCTTC
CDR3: CASSQDQPGRSYNEQFF

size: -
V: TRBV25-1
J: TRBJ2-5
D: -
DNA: TGTGCCAGCAGCCAGACATTTGAAGAGACCCAGTACTTC
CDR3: CASSQTFEETQYF

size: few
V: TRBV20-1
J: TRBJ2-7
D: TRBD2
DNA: TGCAGTGCCTCTGGCGGGAGGGCGACCTACGAGCAGTACTTC
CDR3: CSASGGRATYEQYF

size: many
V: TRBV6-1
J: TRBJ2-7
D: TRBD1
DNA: TGTGCCAGCAGCCCTACAGGGGGCCACGAGCAGTACTTC
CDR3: CASSPTGGHEQYF

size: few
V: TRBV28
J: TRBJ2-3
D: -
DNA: TGTGCCAGCATTCCCACCACAGGGAGATACACAGATACGCAGTATTTT
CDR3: CASIPTTGRYTDTQYF

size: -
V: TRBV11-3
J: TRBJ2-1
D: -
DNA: TGTGCCAGCAGCTTACTAGGGGTAGGCGAGCAGTTCTTC
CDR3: CASSLLGVGEQFF

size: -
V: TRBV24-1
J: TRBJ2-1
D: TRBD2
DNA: TGTGCCACCAGTGATATACTAGCGGGAGAGGTCAATGAGCAGTTCTTC
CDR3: CATSDILAGEVNEQFF

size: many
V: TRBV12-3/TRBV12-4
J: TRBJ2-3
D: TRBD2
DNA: TGTGCCAGCAGCCAGAGAGCGGGAAAAGGGACAGATACGCAGTATTTT
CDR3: CASSQRAGKGTDTQYF

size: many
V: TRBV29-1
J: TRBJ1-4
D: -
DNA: TGCAGCGTTGGGCCTGCGACGAATGAAAAACTGTTTTTT
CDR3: CSVGPATNEKLFF

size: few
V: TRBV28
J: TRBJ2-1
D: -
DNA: TGTGCCAATGGGACCGCGCATAGCTCCTACAATGAGCAGTTCTTC
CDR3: CANGTAHSSYNEQFF

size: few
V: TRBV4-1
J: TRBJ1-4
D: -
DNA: TGCGCCAGCAGCAAAAGTAATGAAAAACTGTTTTTT
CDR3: CASSKSNEKLFF

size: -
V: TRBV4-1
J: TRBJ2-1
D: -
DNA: TGCGCCAGCAGCCAAGATGAAGGGCCGGGCTCCTACAATGAGCAGTTCTTC
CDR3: CASSQDEGPGSYNEQFF

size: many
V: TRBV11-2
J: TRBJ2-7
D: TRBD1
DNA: TGTGCCAGCAGCACCGGGACAGGGCTTGACTACGAGCAGTACTTC
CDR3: CASSTGTGLDYEQYF

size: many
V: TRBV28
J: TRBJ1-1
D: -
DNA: TGTGCCAGCAGCCCGGGGCCAGAAATGAACACTGAAGCTTTCTTT
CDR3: CASSPGPEMNTEAFF

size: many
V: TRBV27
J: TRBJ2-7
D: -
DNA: TGTGCCAGCAGTTTATCATCAGGGGTCATCAGCTACGAGCAGTACTTC
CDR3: CASSLSSGVISYEQYF

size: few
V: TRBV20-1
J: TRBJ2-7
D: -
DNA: TGCAGTGCTACCCCGGGGCAGGGGCCCTCCTACGAGCAGTACTTC
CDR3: CSATPGQGPSYEQYF

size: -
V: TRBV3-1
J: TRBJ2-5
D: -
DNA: TGTGCCAGCAGCCAAGAGTGGGTGGAGGGGGAGACCCAGTACTTC
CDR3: CASSQEWVEGETQYF

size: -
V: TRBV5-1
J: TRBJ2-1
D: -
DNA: TGCGCCAGCAGCTTGGCCCCCTACCCGTACAATGAGCAGTTCTTC
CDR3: CASSLAPYPYNEQFF

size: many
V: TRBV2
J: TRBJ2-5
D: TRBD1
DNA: TGTGCCAGCAACAGACAGGGACAGCAAGAGACCCAGTACTTC
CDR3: CASNRQGQQETQYF

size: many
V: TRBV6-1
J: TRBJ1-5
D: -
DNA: TGTGCCAGCAGTGGGCCAGGCTATAGCAATCAGCCCCAGCATTTT
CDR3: CASSGPGYSNQPQHF

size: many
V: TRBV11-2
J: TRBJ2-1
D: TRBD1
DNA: TGTGCCAGCAGCTTAGCCCAGGGGGCTTTCAGGAATGAGCAGTTCTTC
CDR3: CASSLAQGAFRNEQFF

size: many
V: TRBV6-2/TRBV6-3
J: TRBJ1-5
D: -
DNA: TGTGCCAGCAGTTACTTTTCGCCCAGCAATCAGCCCCAGCATTTT
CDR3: CASSYFSPSNQPQHF

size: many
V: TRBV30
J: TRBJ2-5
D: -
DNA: TGTGCCTTGAAAAAAGGACCCGAGTACTTC
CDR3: CALKKGPEYF

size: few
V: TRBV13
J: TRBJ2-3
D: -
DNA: TGTGCCAGCAGCTACTCCAATGACGGAAGCACAGATACGCAGTATTTT
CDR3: CASSYSNDGSTDTQYF

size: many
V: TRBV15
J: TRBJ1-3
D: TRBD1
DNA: TGTGCCACCAGCAGACGCCGGGACAGGGCCTTCTCTGGAAACACCATATATTTT
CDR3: CATSRRRDRAFSGNTIYF

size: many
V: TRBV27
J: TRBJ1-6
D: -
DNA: TGTGCCAGCAGACCCGGGTTCCTAGATTCACCCCTCCACTTT
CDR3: CASRPGFLDSPLHF

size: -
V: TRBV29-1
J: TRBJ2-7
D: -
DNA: TGCAGCGTTGCCGGCGACAACTCCTACGAGCAGTACTTC
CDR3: CSVAGDNSYEQYF

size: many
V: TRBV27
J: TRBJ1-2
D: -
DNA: TGTGCCAGCAGTATTAAACAGGGCAGCTCCGGTGGCTACACCTTC
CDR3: CASSIKQGSSGGYTF

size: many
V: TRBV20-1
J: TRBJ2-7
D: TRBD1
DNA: TGCAGTGCTAGAGATCCCGCGCGACAGGGGGCATGGGTCGGTGGGGATGAGCAGTACTTC
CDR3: CSARDPARQGAWVGGDEQYF

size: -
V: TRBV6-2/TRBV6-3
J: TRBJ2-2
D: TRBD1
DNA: TGTGCCAGCATGGGACAGGGGGGATACGGGGAGCTGTTTTTT
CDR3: CASMGQGGYGELFF

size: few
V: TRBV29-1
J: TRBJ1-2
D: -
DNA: TGCAGCGTTGAAGATCCAAGGAGCGATCGCGATGGCTACACCTTC
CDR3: CSVEDPRSDRDGYTF

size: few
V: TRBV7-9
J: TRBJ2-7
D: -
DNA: TGTGCCAGCAGCTCGGGGGGTACAGGGGGAACCTACGAGCAGTACTTC
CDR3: CASSSGGTGGTYEQYF

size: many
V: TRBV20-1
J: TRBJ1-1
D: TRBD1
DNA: TGCAGTGCTAGAGTTAAGGACAGGGGATACACTGAAGCTTTCTTT
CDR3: CSARVKDRGYTEAFF

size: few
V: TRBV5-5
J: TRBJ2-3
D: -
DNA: TGTGCCAGCAGCTTGGTGGAGCATTACACAGATACGCAGTATTTT
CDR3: CASSLVEHYTDTQYF

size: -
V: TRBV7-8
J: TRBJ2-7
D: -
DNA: TGTGCCAGCAGCGCCAGGGTCAGCTCCTACGAGCAGTACTTC
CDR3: CASSARVSSYEQYF

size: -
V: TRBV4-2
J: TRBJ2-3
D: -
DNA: TGTGCCAGCAGCTTCGGGTCCCGGGGAGATACGCAGTATTTT
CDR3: CASSFGSRGDTQYF

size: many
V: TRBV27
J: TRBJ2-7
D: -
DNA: TGTGCCAGCAGTTTGGTAGGTCCCAACGAGCAGTACTTC
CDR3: CASSLVGPNEQYF

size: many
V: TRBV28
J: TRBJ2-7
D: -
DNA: TGTGCCAGCGCCTTTGTAGGCCCCTACGAGCAGTACTTC
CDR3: CASAFVGPYEQYF

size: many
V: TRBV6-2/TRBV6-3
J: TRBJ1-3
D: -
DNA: TGTGCCAGCAGCAAGATCCTCGGAAACACCATATATTTT
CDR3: CASSKILGNTIYF

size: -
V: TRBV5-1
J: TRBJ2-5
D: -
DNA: TGCGCCAGCAGCTTATCAGGGATCCAAGAGACCCAGTACTTC
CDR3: CASSLSGIQETQYF

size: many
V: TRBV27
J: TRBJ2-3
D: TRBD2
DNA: TGTGCCAGCGGCCAAGGGCTAGCGGGATCCTTGAGCACAGATACGCAGTATTTT
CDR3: CASGQGLAGSLSTDTQYF

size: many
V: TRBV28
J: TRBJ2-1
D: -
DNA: TGTGCCAGCTCGGTCCACCAGGCCAGCTCGAATGAGCAGTTCTTC
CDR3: CASSVHQASSNEQFF

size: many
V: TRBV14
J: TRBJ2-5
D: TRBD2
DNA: TGTGCCAGCAGCCAGGGACTAGCAGAGACCCAGTACTTC
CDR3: CASSQGLAETQYF